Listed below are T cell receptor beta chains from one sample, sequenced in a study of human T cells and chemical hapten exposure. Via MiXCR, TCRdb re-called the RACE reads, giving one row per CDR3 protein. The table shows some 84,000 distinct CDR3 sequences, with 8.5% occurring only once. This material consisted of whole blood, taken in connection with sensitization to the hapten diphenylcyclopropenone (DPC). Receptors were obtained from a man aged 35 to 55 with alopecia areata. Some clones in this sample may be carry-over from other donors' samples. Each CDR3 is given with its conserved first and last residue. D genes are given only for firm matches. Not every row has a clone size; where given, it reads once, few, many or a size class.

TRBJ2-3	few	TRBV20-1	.	TGCAGTGCTAGATTCGGAGGCGGAGCAGATACGCAGTATTTT	CSARFGGGADTQYF
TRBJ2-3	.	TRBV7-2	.	TGTGCCAGCAGATCCGAGTTTGGCCCCGGGCAATATACGCAGTATTTT	CASRSEFGPGQYTQYF
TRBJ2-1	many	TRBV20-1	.	TGCAGTGCTAGTGTTACAGGAACCTACAATGAGCAGTTCTTC	CSASVTGTYNEQFF
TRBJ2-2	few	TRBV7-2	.	TGTGCCAGCAGCTTAGATCGCGTTCAAGGGCTGTTTTTT	CASSLDRVQGLFF
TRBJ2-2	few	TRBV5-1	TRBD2	TGCGCCAGCAGCCCCCTAGCGGGAGTACTCACCGGGGAGCTGTTTTTT	CASSPLAGVLTGELFF
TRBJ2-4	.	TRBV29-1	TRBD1	TGCAGCGTTTACGACAGGGTCCAAAACATTCAGTACTTC	CSVYDRVQNIQYF
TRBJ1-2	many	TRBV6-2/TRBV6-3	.	TGTGCCAGCAGAAACGGCCGGGAGACCCACTATGGCTACACCTTC	CASRNGRETHYGYTF
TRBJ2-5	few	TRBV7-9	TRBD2	TGTGCCAGCAGCGAAGGACTAGCGTTCCCAGAGACCCAGTACTTC	CASSEGLAFPETQYF
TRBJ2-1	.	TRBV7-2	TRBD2	TGTGCCAGCAGCTTAGTAGCGGGAGGGCGGGATGAGCAGTTCTTC	CASSLVAGGRDEQFF
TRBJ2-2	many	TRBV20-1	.	TGCAGTGCTAGAGATGCGAACACCGGGGAGCTGTTTTTT	CSARDANTGELFF
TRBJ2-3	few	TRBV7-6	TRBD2	TGTGCCAGCAGCTCTAGCGGGATTAGCACAGATACGCAGTATTTT	CASSSSGISTDTQYF
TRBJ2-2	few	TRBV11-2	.	TGTGCCAGCAGCTTAGGTACGCTGAGCACCGGGGAGCTGTTTTTT	CASSLGTLSTGELFF
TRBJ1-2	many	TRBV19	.	TGTGCCACCGTGGGGCCCCCGGAGATTTATGGCTACACCTTC	CATVGPPEIYGYTF
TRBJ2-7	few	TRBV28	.	TGTGCCAGCAGCTCGGACTGGAACGAGCAGTACTTC	CASSSDWNEQYF
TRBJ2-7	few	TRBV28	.	TGTGCCAGCAGTCGACAGGGACTTGGGGAGCAGTACTTC	CASSRQGLGEQYF
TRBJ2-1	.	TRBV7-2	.	TGTGCCAGCAGCTTAGTGGGGGGGCTAGCGGCAGCGGATGAGCAGTTCTTC	CASSLVGGLAAADEQFF
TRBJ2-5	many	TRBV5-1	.	TGTGCCAGCAGCTTAGATGAGACCCAGTACTTC	CASSLDETQYF